The present T cell receptor beta chain was sequenced within a study of CD4 T cells in relation to SARS-CoV-2 and coronaviruses. Study summary: ViraFEST: approximately 10-day antigen culture of PBMCs, then TCR beta CDR3 sequencing. Two subjects were Hispanic; patients were roughly 8 males and a few females.

A remark on this clone: Its antigen remains unknown. The same CDR3 arises from other DNA sequences in this sample as well.

Repertoires were generated with immunoSEQ multiplex PCR, while TCRdb's copy carries only in-frame clones and drops some. The table records 41,000 or so clones, more than 70% of them present only once. Over 80,000 naive or memory CD4+ cells were cultured with CEF peptides for about 10 days. Per germline, CDR1 SGHTA and CDR2 FQGNSA. Trimming shortened V by 0 bases and J by 3 bases, and 5 bases separated the two germline ends. CDR3 length: 13 amino acids. The chain has TRBV7-2 and TRBJ2-5, with no clear D. The origin of this receptor is an adult with COVID-19. What was sequenced was naive CD4+ T cells from PBMCs, cultured in vitro. Subset given: naive CD4+ T cells isolated by negative enrichment. The CDR3 coding sequence is TGTGCCAGCAGCTTAGCGCGAGAAGAGACCCAGTACTTC. It translates to CASSLAREETQYF.